This TCR beta chain was recovered during a study of T cells in Graves' hyperthyroidism and ophthalmopathy (dated by TCRdb to between 2019 and 2020). Context from the whole study: Peripheral blood samples were taken at initial diagnosis, before any treatment was given. To identify distinguishing TCR V-J signatures, a discovery cohort of 95 to 100 patients was used, comprising some 45 with Graves' ophthalmopathy and approximately 57 with stable Graves' hyperthyroidism. An independent validation cohort of 18 to 20 hyperthyroidism patients and more than 15 patients who later progressed to ophthalmopathy tested prospective prediction of ophthalmopathy. The approximately 90 discovery patients were randomly split 7:3 into training and test sets. In roughly six Graves' hyperthyroidism patients, the study also compared T-cell repertoires from thyroid tissue with T-cell repertoires from blood. After sampling, hyperthyroidism patients received methimazole starting at 30 mg daily, and ophthalmopathy patients received high-dose intravenous methylprednisolone. The paper reports TCR Vbeta CDR3 sequencing of 130 to 150 peripheral blood samples: around 45 ophthalmopathy, 75 to 80 hyperthyroidism and around 17 progressor patients. What the work shows at the level of the full study, not this receptor alone: Ophthalmopathy was separated from stable hyperthyroidism by a 13 V-J signature model, with about 86% sensitivity and approximately 81% specificity obtained in cross-validation and 80%/75% obtained in testing. Blood samples also contained most of the expanded thyroid clonotypes (frequency above 0.001), which suggests that blood repertoires may reflect thyroid immune responses. Sample size was not statistically predetermined, and blinding of investigators to group allocation was not performed. In validation, progression to ophthalmopathy was predicted by the model with around 70% sensitivity and 72.22% specificity, a median of 6.5 months before onset.

A patient counted as having stable Graves' hyperthyroidism if no progression to ophthalmopathy occurred over 18 months of follow-up. Hyperthyroidism patients were newly diagnosed, with disease duration under 2 months, and aged 18 to 65 years. Any patient with an uncontrolled infection, another autoimmune disease, pregnancy or lactation was excluded. Diagnoses relied on clinical symptoms, serum thyroxine and TRAb, thyroid ultrasound and orbital computed tomography. PBMCs were isolated from more than 8 ml of fresh peripheral blood by Ficoll-Paque density gradient centrifugation. Trizol reagent was used to extract total RNA, and RNA quality was then checked on an Agilent 2100 Bioanalyzer. As for this clonotype: Its antigen target is currently unknown. The sample holds no much larger clone one base away, and base qualities are not on file.

The TCR beta CDR3 regions were amplified from the RNA transcripts. For the first round of RT-PCR on the TCR CDR3, the HTBI primer set was used together with the Qiagen OneStep RT-PCR kit. Libraries were constructed in a second round of multiplex PCR, after which size selection and purification were carried out. Libraries were sequenced paired-end with 100 bp reads on an Illumina HiSeq2000. Per the authors' processing: SOAPnuke was used to process the raw data, with reads discarded if the reads contained adapters or uncalled bases, had a mean Phred below 15, or lacked an exact constant-primer or identifier match. COPE v1.2.5 was used to merge high-quality paired reads, and clonotypes were defined as unique nucleotide sequences. MiTCR v1.1 was used to align the clonotypes against IMGT TRBV, TRBD and TRBJ reference segments. The analysis was restricted to V-J combinations with a frequency above 0.0001, which together covered roughly 99% of the repertoires. The TCS score was defined as F50 (clonal expansion) divided by E x V (chaos), with BLOSUM62-based TCRdist calculated between CDR3 peptides within each V-J. Welch's t-statistics and random forest reduced some 510 V-J features to 13, which were used in a naive Bayes classifier (R e1071). Thyroid-blood repertoire similarity was quantified with the Morisita-Horn index. Using fastp trimming at Q25 and MiXCR clonotype assembly, TCRdb reanalyzed the public sequencing data and kept in-frame beta chains. Rows merge per CDR3 protein into single entries with the most common DNA and genes. These V and J calls derive from TCRdb rather than the authors' analysis. The sample has about 840,000 distinct CDR3 sequences on record, over 35% of them singletons. Of the sample, 8% to 9% is held by the ten largest clones.

Taken from cysteine to phenylalanine, the CDR3 has 12 residues. The sequence is cut down to CDR3 DNA, 36 bases in frame from base 1. Taken from the germline V gene, the CDR1 and CDR2 loops are MNHEY and SVGAGI. The V and J ends are trimmed by 11 bases and 4 bases, leaving 14 bases between them. This receptor was taken from a man between 18 and 29 years old with Graves' hyperthyroidism. The sequenced sample consisted of blood. This chain joins TRBV6-5 to TRBJ1-1; a tentative D match to TRBD1 spans 5 bases. The DNA reads TGTGCCGTCGGGGACGGGGGCACTGAAGCTTTCTTT. This yields the protein CAVGDGGTEAFF.